The 27 T cell receptor beta chains listed next were all sequenced from one sample in a study of blood T cell repertoires in COVID-19. Assay: immunoSEQ multiplex PCR; the TCRdb copy retains only in-frame clones and omits some. In the table there are about 70,000 clones, around nine tenths of which are singletons. Sample: peripheral blood. The receptors shown here come from a woman aged 60 to 75 with acute or convalescent COVID-19.

Only one count was recorded for this clone. The rearrangement links TRBV29-1 to TRBJ1-2; unclear D gene. The CDR3 extends over 12 amino acids. The germline gives CDR1 SQVTM, CDR2 ANQGSEA. V was shortened by 3 bases and J by 2 bases, with 7 bases between the two germline ends. The CDR3: CSVDPGNYGYTF. In DNA, the CDR3 is TGCAGCGTTGATCCGGGGAACTATGGCTACACCTTC.

This clone turned up a few times. This rearrangement joins TRBV10-3 to TRBJ2-1, with a tentative D call TRBD2 (7 bases). This CDR3 is built from 14 residues. V lost 10 bases to trimming and J lost 6 bases, with 19 bases between them. Germline loops: CDR1 ENHRY, CDR2 SYGVKD. The CDR3: CATGGAGAVNEQFF. As DNA, the CDR3 is TGTGCCACTGGGGGCGCGGGGGCCGTCAATGAGCAGTTCTTC.

This chain uses TRBV7-8 with TRBJ2-5; 9 bases match TRBD2. Trimming took 1 base from V and 2 from J; bases not matched to a gene: 14. This CDR3 is built from 19 residues. Looked up from germline, CDR1 is SGHVS and CDR2 is FQNEAQ. CDR3 region: CASSLVVVAGETLQETQYF. The CDR3 DNA reads as TGTGCCAGCAGCTTAGTCGTAGTAGCGGGGGAGACGCTTCAAGAGACCCAGTACTTC.

V and J are TRBV28 and TRBJ2-2; weak D call: TRBD2 (6 bases). CDR1 is MDHEN, CDR2 SYDVKM, per germline. The CDR3 consists of 16 residues. Trimming cost V 6 bases and J 3 bases, with 17 bases left between them. CDR3 sequence reads: CASRRGRDVHTGELFF. In DNA, the CDR3 is TGTGCCAGCAGGCGGGGCAGGGATGTGCACACCGGGGAGCTGTTTTTT.

V and J are TRBV5-1 and TRBJ1-2; 10 positions match TRBD1. The CDR3 sequence is 15 residues long. Losses at the gene ends were 3 bases for V and 6 bases for J; bases not matched to a gene: 8. Per germline, CDR1 SGHRS and CDR2 YFSETQ. CDR3 coding DNA: TGCGCCAGCAGCTCGATCGGGACAGGGGTTGATGGCTACACCTTC. Protein: CASSSIGTGVDGYTF.

The count of this clone is one. The CDR3 coding sequence is TGTGCCAGCAGCCCGGGACAGGGAATTGTGGGGAGAGCTTTCTTT. Its protein product is CASSPGQGIVGRAFF. The chain carries TRBV7-2 and TRBJ1-1; 9 bases are a match to TRBD1. The ends lost 5 bases at V and 10 bases at J; junction bases unmatched: 14. CDR1 and CDR2 (germline): SGHTA, FQGNSA. This CDR3 region has 15 residues.

Here the CDR3 reads CASSLGLAEYNEQFF. In nucleotides, the CDR3 is TGTGCCAGCAGCTTGGGGCTAGCGGAATACAATGAGCAGTTCTTC. This rearrangement joins TRBV9 to TRBJ2-1, with 7 bases identical to TRBD2. CDR1 and CDR2 (germline): SGDLS, YYNGEE. Trimming cost V 4 bases and J 4 bases; bases outside gene matches: 8. The length of the CDR3 is 15 residues.

The rearrangement uses TRBV2 and TRBJ1-2, with 7 bases lining up with TRBD1. In germline, CDR1 is SNHLY, CDR2 FYNNEI. The CDR3 extends over 15 amino acids. The V and J ends lost 1 base and 8 bases, in that order; junction bases with no gene match: 10. CDR3 region: CASSEGQGTAYGYTF. The CDR3, as DNA: TGTGCCAGCAGTGAAGGTCAAGGGACAGCCTACGGCTACACCTTC.

This clone was seen a single time. The chain has TRBV11-2 and TRBJ1-1; no definite D call. V dropped 0 bases and J dropped 6 bases, with 8 bases sitting between them. Germline CDR1 SGHAT, CDR2 FQNNGV. There are 13 residues in the CDR3. This chain's CDR3 is CASSLDWEAEAFF. In DNA form, the CDR3 reads TGTGCCAGCAGCTTAGATTGGGAGGCTGAAGCTTTCTTT.

The gene calls are TRBV19 and TRBJ2-1; D perhaps matches TRBD1 (5 bases). Between the trimmed V and J ends, which lost 3 bases and 4 bases, there was a span of 19 bases. The length of the CDR3 is 17 residues. CDR1 is LNHDA, CDR2 SQIVND, per germline (reference sequence). The CDR3 loop is CASSMGLGAVPYNEQFF. CDR3 bases: TGTGCCAGTAGTATGGGTCTTGGGGCCGTTCCGTACAATGAGCAGTTCTTC.

J is TRBJ2-4 and V is TRBV6-1; 8 positions match TRBD1. V shed 4 bases and J 9 bases; nucleotides not matched to a gene: 2. The length of the CDR3 is 12 residues. Germline V gene lookup returns CDR1 MNHNS and CDR2 SASEGT. CDR3 residues: CASSADRGIQYF. In nucleotides, the CDR3 is TGTGCCAGCAGTGCCGACAGGGGCATTCAGTACTTC.

The V and J genes are TRBV2 and TRBJ2-5; unclear D gene. CDR3 size: 12 residues. The germline V gene encodes CDR1 SNHLY and CDR2 FYNNEI. Trimming removed 3 bases from V and 5 bases from J, with 7 bases in between. The CDR3 DNA sequence: TGTGCCAGCAGTGAGTCGCGGGAGACCCAGTACTTC. Amino acid sequence: CASSESRETQYF.

The CDR3 loop is CSVTGTPNTEAFF. The CDR3 DNA follows: TGCAGCGTAACCGGGACACCGAACACTGAAGCTTTCTTT. V gene TRBV29-1 combines with J gene TRBJ1-1; perhaps TRBD1 as D (6 bases). The CDR3 is 13 amino acids. V lost 6 bases, J lost 1 base, and 12 bases lay in between. Germline V gives CDR1 SQVTM, CDR2 ANQGSEA.

The chain joins TRBV13 to TRBJ2-6; D gene uncertain. V gave up 2 bases and J gave up 0 bases, with 14 bases separating them. The length of the CDR3 is 18 residues. The germline CDR1 and CDR2 sequences are PRHDT and FYEKMQ (reference sequence). The CDR3 is CASSLQPQASSGANVLTF. The DNA of the CDR3 is TGTGCCAGCAGCTTACAGCCTCAGGCAAGCTCTGGGGCCAACGTCCTGACTTTC.

This clone was picked up one time. The chain couples TRBV28 to TRBJ1-2; no clear D gene. Germline V CDR1 and CDR2: MDHEN, SYDVKM. This CDR3 contains 14 residues. V dropped 2 bases and J dropped 2 bases, with 9 bases sitting between them. The CDR3 bases are TGTGCCAGCAGTTTACCCCCCCCGAACTATGGCTACACCTTC. Residues: CASSLPPPNYGYTF.

The J gene is TRBJ2-6, the V gene TRBV9; D possibly corresponds to TRBD1 (6 bases). Looked up from germline, CDR1 is SGDLS and CDR2 is YYNGEE. The CDR3 length is 17 residues. Trimming shortened V by 4 bases and J by 0 bases, and 14 bases separated the two germline ends. Written as DNA, the CDR3 is TGTGCCAGCAGCTCAGACAGGCCTCCCTCTGGGGCCAACGTCCTGACTTTC. This gives the protein CASSSDRPPSGANVLTF.

The rearrangement joins TRBV5-1 to TRBJ2-7; perhaps TRBD2 as D (5 bases). The CDR3 has 11 amino acids. Between the trimmed V and J ends, which lost 4 bases and 5 bases, there was a span of 7 bases. CDR1 is SGHRS, CDR2 YFSETQ, per germline. The DNA for the CDR3 is TGCGCCAGCAGCCTCGGGGACGAGCAGTACTTC. Translated, it gives CASSLGDEQYF.

The rearrangement links TRBV4-2 to TRBJ1-6; possibly TRBD1 for D (5 bases). The CDR3 has 14 residues. The germline CDR1 and CDR2 sequences are LGHNA and YNFKEQ. The germline V and J ends were trimmed by 0 bases and 14 bases, with 14 bases remaining between them. CDR3 protein: CASSQEPILGALHF. In DNA form, the CDR3 reads TGTGCCAGCAGCCAAGAACCGATCCTAGGGGCCCTCCACTTT.

V is TRBV10-1 and J is TRBJ2-1; 9 nucleotides match TRBD2. The CDR3 contains 15 residues. After removal of 5 bases from V and 5 bases from J, the junction contained 7 bases not matched to a gene. In germline, CDR1 is WNHNN, CDR2 SYGVQD (reference sequence). The CDR3 spells CASSSERGANNEQFF. In DNA form, the CDR3 reads TGCGCCAGCAGTTCCGAGCGGGGGGCGAACAATGAGCAGTTCTTC.

This clone has a single count. The chain joins TRBV7-8 to TRBJ2-7, with D possibly TRBD2 on 7 matching bases. The germline V gene has CDR1 SGHVS and CDR2 FQNEAQ. This CDR3 has 13 residues. V lost 1 base and J 7 bases, leaving 11 bases between the germline ends. Here the CDR3 reads CASSLGEGGEQYF. DNA for the CDR3: TGTGCCAGCAGCTTAGGAGAGGGGGGGGAGCAGTACTTC.

The chain carries TRBV7-9 and TRBJ2-1; D might be TRBD2 (6 bases). CDR1 and CDR2 from the germline V gene are SEHNR and FQNEAQ (reference sequence). V was cut by 6 bases and J by 3 bases, with 18 bases left in between. The CDR3 runs to 16 residues. In nucleotides, the CDR3 is TGTGCCAGCAGTAAAAGCCCGGGGGAGGACTACAATGAGCAGTTCTTC. It codes for CASSKSPGEDYNEQFF.

This chain links TRBV5-1 with TRBJ1-6, with 11 bases aligning to TRBD1. Unmatched junction bases numbered 5, after V lost 4 bases and J lost 8 bases. CDR3 length: 15 residues. From germline, CDR1 is SGHRS and CDR2 YFSETQ. CDR3 nucleotide sequence: TGCGCCAGCAGCCGGGGACAGGGGGACTATTCACCCCTCCACTTT. Translating gives CASSRGQGDYSPLHF.

This chain joins TRBV18 and TRBJ1-4; D ambiguous. The CDR3 sequence is 14 residues long. V lost 1 base to trimming and J lost 5 bases, with 8 bases between them. Germline CDR1 reads KGHSH; CDR2 reads LQKENI. The CDR3 region is CASSPRDENEKLFF. The CDR3 nucleotides read TGTGCCAGCTCACCACGAGATGAGAATGAAAAACTGTTTTTT.

The chain couples TRBV20-1 to TRBJ1-2, with no clear D. This CDR3 contains 12 residues. The V gene lost 3 bases and the J gene lost 2 bases, with 7 bases spanning the gap. Germline V gene sequence: CDR1 DFQATT, CDR2 SNEGSKA (reference sequence). The CDR3 is CSASRTNYGYTF. The CDR3 nucleotides are TGCAGTGCTAGTCGAACAAACTATGGCTACACCTTC.

The chain couples TRBV28 to TRBJ2-7; the match to TRBD2 covers 11 bases. Germline V lookup: CDR1 MDHEN, CDR2 SYDVKM. This CDR3 has 15 amino acids. The ends lost 5 bases at V and 1 base at J; junction bases unmatched: 4. The CDR3 protein is CASSETSGGSYEQYF. The CDR3 DNA is TGTGCCAGCAGTGAAACTAGCGGGGGTTCCTACGAGCAGTACTTC.

V usage is TRBV24-1 and J usage is TRBJ1-2, with unresolved D. Germline V gene data show CDR1 as KGHDR and CDR2 as SFDVKD. CDR3 size: 12 residues. Trimming took off 9 bases at V and 4 bases at J, with 11 bases between the two ends. The CDR3 DNA reads TGTGCCACCCTGATGAGGTCCTATGGCTACACCTTC. Protein sequence: CATLMRSYGYTF.

The chain has TRBV6-5 and TRBJ1-1, with no clear D. Germline V gives CDR1 MNHEY, CDR2 SVGAGI. The CDR3 has 13 amino acids. V lost 1 base and J 1 base, leaving 4 bases between the germline ends. As DNA, the CDR3 is TGTGCCAGCAGTTACTTCGGGAACACTGAAGCTTTCTTT. It encodes CASSYFGNTEAFF.